Presented here are 29 T cell receptor beta chains from one specimen sequenced in a study of OX40 agonist ivuxolimab in advanced cancers. The repertoire was sequenced with immunoSEQ multiplex PCR; TCRdb's copy has only in-frame clones and lacks some. Of around 100,000 clones listed, 90% to 95% are singletons. Sequencing used CD4+ or CD8+ T cells sorted from blood, obtained in a trial of the OX40 agonist ivuxolimab. The receptors originated from an adult with an advanced solid tumor such as melanoma, head and neck, liver or kidney cancer.

V is TRBV5-1 and J is TRBJ2-1; TRBD2 is a possible D gene (6 bases). CDR3 length equals 15 residues. Germline-derived CDR1 and CDR2 are SGHRS and YFSETQ. Deletions cut 5 bases from V and 4 bases from J, with 16 bases between. CDR3: CASRRAGKEYNEQFF. The CDR3 region has the DNA TGCGCCAGCAGGAGGGCGGGAAAGGAGTACAATGAGCAGTTCTTC.

This chain links TRBV6-6 with TRBJ1-1, with TRBD1 matching over 9 bases. The V segment lost 6 bases and the J segment 1 base; nucleotides outside the gene matches: 6. Germline V gives CDR1 MNHNY, CDR2 SVGAGI (reference sequence). The CDR3 length is 15 residues. Here the CDR3 reads CASRTLGQGNTEAFF. The CDR3 region has the DNA TGTGCCAGCAGGACACTGGGACAGGGGAACACTGAAGCTTTCTTT.

The genes are TRBV19 and TRBJ2-4; 11 bases fit TRBD1. In germline, CDR1 is LNHDA, CDR2 SQIVND (reference sequence). The V gene end was trimmed by 6 bases and the J gene end by 8 bases; junction bases not matched to a gene: 6. The CDR3 is made up of 14 amino acids. In DNA, the CDR3 is TGTGCCAGTAGAAGGACAGGGGGCTTGGACATTCAGTACTTC. It encodes CASRRTGGLDIQYF.

This clone showed up just once. The V and J genes are TRBV6-6 and TRBJ2-1, with D perhaps TRBD2 (5 bases). CDR3 length: 14 residues. Trimming pared 0 bases from V and 5 bases from J, leaving 8 bases between. Germline CDR1 MNHNY, CDR2 SVGAGI (reference sequence). The CDR3 nucleotides read TGTGCCAGCAGTTACTCGACTACTCACAATGAGCAGTTCTTC. Amino acid sequence: CASSYSTTHNEQFF.

The chain recombines TRBV5-1 with TRBJ2-1; D is perhaps TRBD1 or TRBD2 (6 bases each). Germline values: CDR1 SGHRS, CDR2 YFSETQ. V was clipped by 4 bases and J by 9 bases, with 17 bases between them. This CDR3 region has 14 residues. CDR3 protein: CASSRGTGRGEQFF. CDR3 sequence (DNA): TGCGCCAGCAGCCGCGGTACAGGGCGGGGTGAGCAGTTCTTC.

The rearrangement uses TRBV30 and TRBJ1-6; TRBD1 is a possible D gene (5 bases). CDR1 and CDR2 (germline): GTSNPN, SVGIG (reference sequence). The CDR3 has 14 amino acids. Trimming shortened V by 5 bases and J by 10 bases, and 18 bases separated the two germline ends. In nucleotides, the CDR3 is TGTGCCTGGGTAGACAAGGGGATTAACTCACCCCTCCACTTT. Encoded protein: CAWVDKGINSPLHF.

Only one count was recorded for this clone. The chain has TRBV5-4 and TRBJ1-1; possibly TRBD1 for D (6 bases). With 4 bases removed from V and 2 bases from J, the gap between germline ends came to 15 bases. Germline V CDR1 and CDR2: SGHNT, YYREEE (reference sequence). CDR3 length: 15 residues. CDR3 amino acids: CASSPAGGLNTEAFF. The CDR3 DNA follows: TGTGCCAGCAGCCCCGCTGGGGGCTTAAACACTGAAGCTTTCTTT.

Written as DNA, the CDR3 is TGTGCCAGCAGTGAAGGAATACTAGCGGGGGGGAACACAGATACGCAGTATTTT. Translated, it gives CASSEGILAGGNTDTQYF. The V gene is TRBV6-1, the J gene TRBJ2-3, with TRBD2 matching over 13 bases. There are 18 residues in the CDR3. After removal of 1 base from V and 2 bases from J, the junction contained 6 bases not matched to a gene. The germline gives CDR1 MNHNS, CDR2 SASEGT.

J is TRBJ1-1 and V is TRBV6-5; D call uncertain. V lost 5 bases and J lost 0, with 7 bases in between. CDR1 is MNHEY, CDR2 SVGAGI, per germline. This CDR3 contains 13 residues. The CDR3 protein is CASSLYVNTEAFF. CDR3 DNA: TGTGCCAGCAGTCTCTATGTGAACACTGAAGCTTTCTTT.

CDR3 amino acids: CASSLSGTVNTEAFF. CDR3 in DNA: TGCGCCAGCAGCTTATCCGGGACAGTGAACACTGAAGCTTTCTTT. This chain connects TRBV5-1 to TRBJ1-1; 7 bases line up with TRBD1. CDR1 is SGHRS and CDR2 is YFSETQ in the germline V gene. Trimming at V came to 2 bases and at J to 0 bases, leaving 4 bases not matched to a gene. There are 15 residues in the CDR3.

This clone was detected once. The genes are TRBV5-1 and TRBJ2-3, with TRBD2 identical over 7 bases. Germline assignment: CDR1 SGHRS and CDR2 YFSETQ. V gave up 2 bases and J gave up 9 bases; unmatched junction bases: 9. The CDR3 consists of 14 residues. The CDR3 loop reads CASSFAGDPITQYF. In DNA form, the CDR3 reads TGCGCCAGCAGCTTTGCGGGAGACCCTATAACGCAGTATTTT.

The J gene is TRBJ2-2, the V gene TRBV5-6; 9 bases line up with TRBD2. This CDR3 contains 16 residues. V dropped 0 bases and J dropped 5; count of bases not matched to a gene: 5. Germline assignment: CDR1 SGHDT and CDR2 YYEEEE. Here the CDR3 reads CASSLGGLAGTGELFF. The CDR3, as DNA: TGTGCCAGCAGCTTGGGAGGGCTAGCGGGGACCGGGGAGCTGTTTTTT.

The chain is built from TRBV4-1 and TRBJ2-2; no clear D. Germline lookup yields CDR1 MGHRA and CDR2 YSYEKL. The CDR3 consists of 17 residues. Deletions cut 1 base from V and 0 bases from J, with 12 bases between. The CDR3 DNA sequence: TGCGCCAGCAGCCAAGGCCCAGACCAGCCGAACACCGGGGAGCTGTTTTTT. It yields the protein CASSQGPDQPNTGELFF.

The rearrangement uses TRBV20-1 and TRBJ2-1, with unresolved D. Deletions cut 8 bases from V and 4 bases from J, with 9 bases between. In germline, CDR1 is DFQATT, CDR2 SNEGSKA (reference sequence). This CDR3 is 11 amino acids long. CDR3 nucleotide sequence: TGCAGTTGTCTGGATTACAATGAGCAGTTCTTC. It specifies CSCLDYNEQFF.

This clone was detected only once. This chain uses TRBV28 with TRBJ1-1; a weak D match, TRBD1 (5 bases). The V gene's germline CDR1 is MDHEN and CDR2 SYDVKM. The CDR3 spans 14 residues. Deletions cut 5 bases from V and 5 bases from J, with 15 bases between. CDR3: CASSGPGPRTEAFF. In nucleotides, the CDR3 is TGTGCCAGCAGTGGTCCGGGACCGAGGACTGAAGCTTTCTTT.

V and J are TRBV11-2 and TRBJ2-5, with D perhaps TRBD1 (6 bases). This CDR3 is built from 17 residues. In germline, CDR1 is SGHAT, CDR2 FQNNGV. V lost 4 bases and J lost 4, with 22 bases in between. CDR3 region: CASSYRVQGGIVETQYF. CDR3 nucleotide sequence: TGTGCCAGCAGCTACCGTGTACAGGGCGGCATTGTAGAGACCCAGTACTTC.

The chain links TRBV15 to TRBJ2-1; 12 bases are shared with TRBD2. The germline V gene has CDR1 LNHNV and CDR2 YYDKDF (reference sequence). The CDR3 contains 14 residues. The trim removed 5 bases at V and 8 bases at J, leaving 4 bases unmatched. The CDR3, as DNA: TGTGCCACCAGCCGACTAGCGGGAGAGGATGAGCAGTTCTTC. Its translation is CATSRLAGEDEQFF.

In DNA, the CDR3 is TGTGCCAGCAGCCCCAGACTAGCGGGTTACAATGAGCAGTTCTTC. Amino acids: CASSPRLAGYNEQFF. This chain links TRBV13 with TRBJ2-1; 10 bases fit TRBD2. V lost 5 bases to trimming and J lost 4 bases; unmatched junction nucleotides: 5. Germline V gene sequence: CDR1 PRHDT, CDR2 FYEKMQ (reference sequence). The CDR3 has 15 amino acids.

The V gene is TRBV29-1, the J gene TRBJ1-2, with a weak D call TRBD1 (6 bases). Germline V lookup: CDR1 SQVTM, CDR2 ANQGSEA. Trimming removed 1 base from V and 5 bases from J, with 14 bases in between. This CDR3 comprises 14 residues. CDR3 loop: CSVEVGAGDYGYTF. The CDR3 region has the DNA TGCAGCGTTGAAGTAGGTGCAGGGGATTATGGCTACACCTTC.

The CDR3 DNA is TGTGCCAGTAAATTTCAGGCGAGTGTTGAGCAGTTCTTC. Protein sequence: CASKFQASVEQFF. The V and J genes are TRBV19 and TRBJ2-1, with D unclear. From germline, CDR1 is LNHDA and CDR2 SQIVND (reference sequence). This CDR3 comprises 13 residues. Trimming removed 7 bases at V and 9 bases at J, with 16 bases between.

The chain uses TRBV11-2 and TRBJ2-3; 8 bases align to TRBD2. In germline, CDR1 is SGHAT, CDR2 FQNNGV. The V and J ends lost 6 bases and 0 bases, in that order; junction bases with no gene match: 5. CDR3 length equals 15 residues. The CDR3 DNA follows: TGTGCCAGCAGTTACACTAGCGGAAGCACAGATACGCAGTATTTT. Its translation: CASSYTSGSTDTQYF.

This chain links TRBV5-6 with TRBJ1-5; D is undetermined. This CDR3 comprises 16 residues. V was trimmed by 3 bases and J by 0 bases, leaving 13 bases between them. Germline loops: CDR1 SGHDT, CDR2 YYEEEE. CDR3 residues: CASSYGSLFSNQPQHF. As DNA, the CDR3 is TGTGCCAGCAGCTATGGGTCCCTCTTTAGCAATCAGCCCCAGCATTTT.

The chain uses TRBV27 and TRBJ2-3; tentative D call: TRBD2 (6 bases). This CDR3 is 17 amino acids long. Trimming cost V 2 bases and J 0 bases, with 15 bases left between them. In germline, CDR1 is MNHEY, CDR2 SMNVEV (reference sequence). CDR3 DNA: TGTGCCAGCAGTTTACGCCCGGGAGTCCTCAGCACAGATACGCAGTATTTT. It is translated as CASSLRPGVLSTDTQYF.

V and J are TRBV11-2 and TRBJ1-1; 8 bases line up with TRBD1. Germline assignment: CDR1 SGHAT and CDR2 FQNNGV. This CDR3 has 13 amino acids. V gave up 1 base and J gave up 8 bases; unmatched junction bases: 3. The CDR3 DNA reads as TGTGCCAGCAGCTTAGCCAGGGGGCTCGAAGCTTTCTTT. Amino acids: CASSLARGLEAFF.

This rearrangement joins TRBV5-1 to TRBJ1-1; D possibly corresponds to TRBD1 (5 bases). The ends were cut back, 0 bases at V and 0 bases at J, with 6 bases in the middle. Per germline, CDR1 SGHRS and CDR2 YFSETQ. The length of the CDR3 is 14 residues. The CDR3: CASSLGQMNTEAFF. CDR3 nucleotide sequence: TGCGCCAGCAGCTTGGGACAGATGAACACTGAAGCTTTCTTT.

This clone has only a few counts. The rearrangement joins TRBV2 to TRBJ1-1; 7 bases line up with TRBD1. Looked up from germline, CDR1 is SNHLY and CDR2 is FYNNEI. The CDR3 spans 13 residues. J gave up 0 bases and V 8 bases, and 3 bases lay outside the gene matches. In DNA, the CDR3 is TGTGCCAGCTCGGGACAGCTGAACACTGAAGCTTTCTTT. Translated, it gives CASSGQLNTEAFF.

This chain links TRBV30 with TRBJ1-5, with D perhaps TRBD1 (5 bases). Trimming stripped 1 base from V and 3 bases from J, with 7 bases between. CDR1 is GTSNPN, CDR2 SVGIG, per germline (reference sequence). This CDR3 region has 13 residues. The CDR3 sequence is CAWSGQSNQPQHF. CDR3 in DNA: TGTGCCTGGAGTGGACAGTCCAATCAGCCCCAGCATTTT.

A note on this clone: The junction and the germline gene differ at one end; a read error may be behind it. This chain links TRBV29-1 with TRBJ2-1; D is unclear. The germline V gene encodes CDR1 SQVTM and CDR2 ANQGSEA. The CDR3 spans 12 residues. CDR3 sequence: CSVEGLLNEQFF. CDR3 bases: TGCAGCGTGGAAGGGTTGCTAAATGAGCAGTTCTTC.

CDR3 bases: TGTGCCAGCAGCCCCCGTGAGGGCAGGGAGGATGGCTACACCTTC. As protein: CASSPREGREDGYTF. The chain recombines TRBV7-8 with TRBJ1-2; TRBD1 might be the D (5 bases). This CDR3 has 15 amino acids. V lost 5 bases and J lost 6, with 19 bases in between. CDR1 and CDR2 from the germline V gene are SGHVS and FQNEAQ.